A selection of T cell receptor beta chains follows, all from one sample in a study of blood T cell repertoires in COVID-19. Assay: immunoSEQ multiplex PCR; the TCRdb copy retains only in-frame clones and omits some. The sample holds 310,000 or so clones; roughly 90% are singletons and the top ten take over 9%. Sequencing input: peripheral blood. The origin of the receptors is a woman in her twenties or thirties with COVID-19, enrolled during active disease. CDR3s include the opening cysteine and the closing phenylalanine or tryptophan. The order of the fields is clone size, D gene, J gene, V gene, CDR3 protein, CDR3 DNA. D genes are given only for firm matches. Clone size is given for some rows only: seen once, a few or many times, or a class if the clone is expanded.

few,TRBD1,TRBJ1-5,TRBV5-5,CASSPGTGKSQPQHF,TGTGCCAGCAGCCCCGGGACAGGGAAGAGTCAGCCCCAGCATTTT
NA,TRBD1,TRBJ1-1,TRBV30,CAWRGRTGVGNTEAFF,TGTGCCTGGAGGGGAAGGACAGGGGTGGGGAACACTGAAGCTTTCTTT
NA,TRBD1,TRBJ2-7,TRBV2,CASKWTGLSSYEQYF,TGTGCCAGCAAATGGACAGGGTTAAGCTCCTACGAGCAGTACTTC
few,NA,TRBJ1-3,TRBV9,CASSKGDSGNTIYF,TGTGCCAGCAGTAAGGGAGACTCTGGAAACACCATATATTTT
NA,NA,TRBJ2-5,TRBV5-1,CARRAGGETQYF,TGCGCCCGCAGGGCAGGGGGGGAGACCCAGTACTTC
NA,NA,TRBJ2-5,TRBV24-1,CATSDLEGDQETQYF,TGTGCCACCAGTGATTTAGAGGGGGACCAAGAGACCCAGTACTTC
NA,NA,TRBJ2-7,TRBV2,CASSPRVLSYEQYF,TGTGCCAGCAGTCCCCGGGTCCTCTCCTACGAGCAGTACTTC
NA,TRBD2,TRBJ2-7,TRBV11-2,CASSPSSGGAYEQYF,TGTGCCAGCAGCCCCAGTAGCGGGGGTGCCTACGAGCAGTACTTC
NA,NA,TRBJ1-1,TRBV10-1,CASSSGSVNTEAFF,TGCGCCAGCAGTTCGGGATCGGTGAACACTGAAGCTTTCTTT
NA,TRBD2,TRBJ2-2,TRBV24-1,CATSEVPGGLGGELFF,TGTGCCACCAGTGAAGTCCCGGGAGGGCTTGGCGGGGAGCTGTTTTTT
NA,TRBD1,TRBJ1-5,TRBV2,CASAGTGPNQPQHF,TGTGCCAGCGCCGGGACAGGACCTAATCAGCCCCAGCATTTT
NA,TRBD1,TRBJ1-2,TRBV5-1,CASSFSGGDYGYTF,TGCGCCAGCAGCTTCTCAGGGGGCGACTATGGCTACACCTTC
NA,TRBD1,TRBJ2-7,TRBV7-6,CASSARTGFPYEQYF,TGTGCCAGCAGCGCCCGGACAGGGTTCCCGTACGAGCAGTACTTC
NA,TRBD2,TRBJ2-7,TRBV4-2,CASSSRGSSYEQYF,TGTGCCAGCAGCTCCCGCGGGAGCTCCTACGAGCAGTACTTC
few,TRBD2,TRBJ2-1,TRBV6-2/TRBV6-3,CASSYSPTSGLYNEQFF,TGTGCCAGCAGTTACTCCCCCACTAGCGGGCTCTACAATGAGCAGTTCTTC
NA,NA,TRBJ2-3,TRBV5-4,CASTPSLLRSTDTQYF,TGTGCCAGCACCCCGTCACTATTACGGAGCACAGATACGCAGTATTTT
NA,TRBD2,TRBJ2-7,TRBV9,CASSKTSGSSYEQYF,TGTGCCAGCAGCAAGACTAGCGGGAGTTCCTACGAGCAGTACTTC
NA,NA,TRBJ2-7,TRBV2,CASRYRVRSSYEQYF,TGTGCCAGCAGATACAGGGTGCGAAGCTCCTACGAGCAGTACTTC
NA,NA,TRBJ1-4,TRBV4-1,CASSQDLVTANEKLFF,TGCGCCAGCAGCCAAGATCTGGTAACGGCTAATGAAAAACTGTTTTTT
once,TRBD2,TRBJ2-1,TRBV2,CASTWTSGDYNEQFF,TGTGCCAGCACCTGGACTAGCGGGGACTACAATGAGCAGTTCTTC
NA,NA,TRBJ2-1,TRBV19,CASSGLAENNEQFF,TGTGCCAGTTCTGGATTAGCGGAGAACAATGAGCAGTTCTTC
NA,TRBD1,TRBJ2-7,TRBV2,CASRKGQGSYEQYF,TGTGCCAGCAGGAAGGGACAGGGCAGTTACGAGCAGTACTTC